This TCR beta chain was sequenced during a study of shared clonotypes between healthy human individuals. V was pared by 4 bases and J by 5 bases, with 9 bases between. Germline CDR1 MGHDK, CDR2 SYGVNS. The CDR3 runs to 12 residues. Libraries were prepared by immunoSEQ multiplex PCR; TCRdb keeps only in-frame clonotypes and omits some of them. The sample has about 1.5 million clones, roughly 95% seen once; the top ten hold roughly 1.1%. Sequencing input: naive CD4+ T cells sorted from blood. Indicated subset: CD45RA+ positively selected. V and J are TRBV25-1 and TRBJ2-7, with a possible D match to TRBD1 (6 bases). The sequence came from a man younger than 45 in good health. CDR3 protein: CASSATGNEQYF. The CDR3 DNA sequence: TGTGCCAGCAGTGCAACAGGGAACGAGCAGTACTTC.